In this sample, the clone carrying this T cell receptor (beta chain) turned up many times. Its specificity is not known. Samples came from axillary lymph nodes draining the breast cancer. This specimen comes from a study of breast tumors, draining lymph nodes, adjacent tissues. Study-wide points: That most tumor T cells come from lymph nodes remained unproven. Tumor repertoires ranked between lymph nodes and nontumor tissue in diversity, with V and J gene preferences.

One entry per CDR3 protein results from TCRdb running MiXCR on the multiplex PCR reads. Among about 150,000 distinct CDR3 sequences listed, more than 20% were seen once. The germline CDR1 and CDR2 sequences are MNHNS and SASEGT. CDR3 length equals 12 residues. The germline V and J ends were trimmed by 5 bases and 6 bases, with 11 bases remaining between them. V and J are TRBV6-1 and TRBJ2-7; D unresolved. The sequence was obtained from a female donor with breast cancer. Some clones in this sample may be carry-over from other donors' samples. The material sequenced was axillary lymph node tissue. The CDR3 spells CASSPLGVEQYF. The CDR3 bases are TGTGCCAGCAGTCCCCTAGGTGTCGAGCAGTACTTC.